This TCR beta chain was captured in a study of blood T cell repertoires in COVID-19. Study context: Samples came from the United States, Italy and Spain, spanning acute and convalescent COVID-19. In each case, the material was cDNA or gDNA derived from T cells, B-cell-depleted T cells, or PBMCs.

Trimming at V came to 3 bases and at J to 4 bases, leaving 2 bases not matched to a gene. The CDR3 is 14 residues long. Germline values: CDR1 MDHEN, CDR2 SYDVKM. In the source study's methods: From reference gene primer amplification, estimates of nucleated cell counts were derived. The assay was immunoSEQ multiplex PCR, and TCRdb's table has in-frame clones only and misses some. The DNA gave D and trimming, while V, J and clone size come from that table. The sample has tens of thousands of clones, around 90% seen once. The J gene is TRBJ1-2, the V gene TRBV28, with TRBD1 matching 10 bases. The receptor was derived from a man aged 50-60 years with active COVID-19. Sequencing used peripheral blood. The CDR3 bases are TGTGCCAGCAGTTTGGGACAGGGGATCTATGGCTACACCTTC. This encodes CASSLGQGIYGYTF.